In its sample, the clone carrying this T cell receptor (beta chain) was seen many times. Antigen unknown. The data were obtained in a study of tumor-infiltrating lymphocytes in primary liver carcinoma. Whole-study results and caveats: Only about 7-25% of top clones occurred in every one of the five tumor regions. The study found a significantly higher top-250-clone fraction in tumors than in blood (p = 0.039).

The J segment lost 7 bases and the V segment lost 3 bases, leaving 2 bases of the junction unmatched. Germline CDR1 reads MGHRA; CDR2 reads YSYEKL. This CDR3 is 12 amino acids long. The input was 500 ng total RNA; TCR beta cDNA was made from it with a constant-region primer. ARM-PCR was slightly modified, and three nested multiplex PCR rounds with it gave rise to the TCR beta libraries. It was with TRBV1-TRBV30 forward primers and a C-beta reverse primer that the first two PCR rounds were run, at around 11 cycles each. MiXCR, run by TCRdb on the multiplex PCR reads, gives a single entry per CDR3 protein. This table has under 50,000 distinct CDR3 sequences, less than 75% appearing once. Both RNA and DNA were isolated together from about 21-30 mg of bulk tissue that had not been sorted. Patients had chronic HBV infection and were treatment-naive. The sampling covered five separate regions of each tumor.

This TCR was sampled from a man in his forties or fifties with primary liver carcinoma and hepatitis B virus infection. Sequences were obtained from liver tumor tissue from sampling region 5. Indicated subset: tumor region T5, tumor centre. The chain uses TRBV4-1 and TRBJ1-1, with TRBD1 identical over 7 bases. The CDR3 DNA follows: TGCGCCAGCAGCCAGCAGGGGGTTGAAGCTTTCTTT. Amino acid sequence: CASSQQGVEAFF.